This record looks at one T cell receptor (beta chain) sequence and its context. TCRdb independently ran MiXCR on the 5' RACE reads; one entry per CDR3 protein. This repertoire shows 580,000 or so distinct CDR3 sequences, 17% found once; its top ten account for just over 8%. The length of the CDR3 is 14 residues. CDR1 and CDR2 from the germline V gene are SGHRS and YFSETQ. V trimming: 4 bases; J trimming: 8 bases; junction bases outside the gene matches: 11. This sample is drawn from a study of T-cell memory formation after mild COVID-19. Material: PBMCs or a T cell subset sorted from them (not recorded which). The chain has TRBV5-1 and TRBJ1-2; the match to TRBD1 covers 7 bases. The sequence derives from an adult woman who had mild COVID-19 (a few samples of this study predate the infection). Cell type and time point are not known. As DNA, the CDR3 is TGCGCCAGCAGCCAAGCTCAGACAGGGACCGGCTACACCTTC. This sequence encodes CASSQAQTGTGYTF.